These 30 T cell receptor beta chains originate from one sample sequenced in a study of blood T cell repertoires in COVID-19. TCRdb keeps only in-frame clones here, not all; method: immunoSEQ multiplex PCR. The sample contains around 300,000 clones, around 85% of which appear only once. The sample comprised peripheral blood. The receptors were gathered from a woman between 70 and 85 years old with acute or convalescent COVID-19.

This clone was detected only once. CDR3 loop: CASSQDPGSQPQHF. Written as DNA, the CDR3 is TGTGCCAGCAGCCAAGATCCGGGGAGTCAGCCCCAGCATTTT. The chain carries TRBV4-2 and TRBJ1-5, with D unclear. The CDR3 has 14 amino acids. The germline V gene encodes CDR1 LGHNA and CDR2 YNFKEQ. V was clipped by 0 bases and J by 6 bases, with 9 bases between them.

The CDR3 here is CASSPGGQAHSPLHF. As DNA, the CDR3 is TGTGCCAGCAGCCCGGGGGGACAGGCCCATTCACCCCTCCACTTT. The chain links TRBV7-3 to TRBJ1-6; TRBD1 matches at 8 bases. V lost 5 bases and J lost 8; bases outside the gene matches: 8. Germline V gene lookup returns CDR1 SGHTA and CDR2 FQGTGA. The CDR3 loop spans 15 amino acids.

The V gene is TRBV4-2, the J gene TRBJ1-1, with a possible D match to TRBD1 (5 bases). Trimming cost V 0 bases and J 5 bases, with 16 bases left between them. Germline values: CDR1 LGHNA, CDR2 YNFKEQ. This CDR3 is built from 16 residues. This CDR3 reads CASSQDDLQGGTEAFF. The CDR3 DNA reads TGTGCCAGCAGCCAAGACGATTTGCAGGGAGGGACTGAAGCTTTCTTT.

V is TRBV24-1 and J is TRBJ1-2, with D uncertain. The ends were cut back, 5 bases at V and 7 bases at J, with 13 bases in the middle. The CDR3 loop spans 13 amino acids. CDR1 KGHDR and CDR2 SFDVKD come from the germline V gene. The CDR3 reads CATSAEGIGGYTF. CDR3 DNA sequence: TGTGCCACCAGTGCAGAGGGCATCGGTGGCTACACCTTC.

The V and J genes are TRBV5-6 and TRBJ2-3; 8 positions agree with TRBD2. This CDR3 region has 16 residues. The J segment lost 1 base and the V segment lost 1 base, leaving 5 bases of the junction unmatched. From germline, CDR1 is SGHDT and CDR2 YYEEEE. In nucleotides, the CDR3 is TGTGCCAGCAGCTTGACCCGGGGGGGCGGCACAGATACGCAGTATTTT. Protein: CASSLTRGGGTDTQYF. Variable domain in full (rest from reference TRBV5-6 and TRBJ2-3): DAGVTQSPTHLIKTRGQQVTLRCSPKSGHDTVSWYQQALGQGPQFIFQYYEEEERQRGNFPDRFSGHQFPNYSSELNVNALLLGDSALYLCASSLTRGGGTDTQYFGPGTRLTVL.

CDR3 protein: CASSFRGRGDNYGYTF. The CDR3 nucleotides read TGTGCCAGCAGCTTCAGGGGCCGTGGGGATAACTATGGCTACACCTTC. V gene TRBV5-4 combines with J gene TRBJ1-2, with D tentatively TRBD1 (6 bases). The V end lost 2 bases, the J end lost 1 base, and 15 bases lay between the germline ends. Germline V gives CDR1 SGHNT, CDR2 YYREEE (reference sequence). This CDR3 has 16 residues.

In DNA, the CDR3 is TGTGCCAGCAGCTTGGCCGTGGACAGGGGTAATTCACCCCTCCACTTT. Protein: CASSLAVDRGNSPLHF. The chain couples TRBV5-6 to TRBJ1-6; 9 bases agree with TRBD1. Per the germline V gene, CDR1 is SGHDT and CDR2 is YYEEEE. The CDR3 contains 16 residues. With V trimmed by 0 bases and J by 6 bases, 4 bases remained unmatched.

Written as DNA, the CDR3 is TGTGCCTGGAGGACTAGCAGGGCAGATACGCAGTATTTT. This codes for CAWRTSRADTQYF. V and J are TRBV30 and TRBJ2-3; 7 positions match TRBD2. Germline V CDR1 and CDR2: GTSNPN, SVGIG (reference sequence). This CDR3 is built from 13 residues. V dropped 3 bases and J dropped 4; count of bases not matched to a gene: 4. Looking up the rest from reference TRBV30 and TRBJ2-3 gives the full variable domain: SQTIHQWPATLVQPVGSPLSLECTVEGTSNPNLYWYRQAAGRGLQLLFYSVGIGQISSEVPQNLSASRPQDRQFILSSKKLLLSDSGFYLCAWRTSRADTQYFGPGTRLTVL.

DNA of the CDR3: TGTGCCAGCAGCCGCCGGGGGGCAACTAATGAAAAACTGTTTTTT. Translation: CASSRRGATNEKLFF. The chain has TRBV3-1 (or the pseudogene TRBV3-2) and TRBJ1-4; D is perhaps TRBD1 (5 bases). Germline V gene sequence: CDR1 LGHDT, CDR2 YNNKEL (reference sequence). The CDR3 runs 15 residues. With 4 bases removed from V and 0 bases from J, the gap between germline ends came to 9 bases.

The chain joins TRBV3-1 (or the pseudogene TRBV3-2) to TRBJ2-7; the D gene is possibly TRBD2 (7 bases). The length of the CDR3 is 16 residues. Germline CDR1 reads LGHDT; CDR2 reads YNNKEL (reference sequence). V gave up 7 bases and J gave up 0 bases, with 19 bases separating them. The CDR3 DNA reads TGTGCCAGCACCCCGGCCGGGGGGCTACCCTCCTACGAGCAGTACTTC. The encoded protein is CASTPAGGLPSYEQYF.

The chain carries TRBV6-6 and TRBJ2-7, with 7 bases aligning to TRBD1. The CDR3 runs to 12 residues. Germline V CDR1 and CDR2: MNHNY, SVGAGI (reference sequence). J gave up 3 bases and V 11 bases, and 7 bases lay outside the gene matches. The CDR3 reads CAPRDSDYEQYF. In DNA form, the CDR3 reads TGTGCCCCACGGGACAGTGACTACGAGCAGTACTTC.

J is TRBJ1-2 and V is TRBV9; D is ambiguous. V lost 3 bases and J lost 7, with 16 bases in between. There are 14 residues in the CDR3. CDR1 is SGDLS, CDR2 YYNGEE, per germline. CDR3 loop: CASSAPSEDFGYTF. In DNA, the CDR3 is TGTGCCAGCAGCGCTCCTTCCGAGGACTTTGGCTACACCTTC.

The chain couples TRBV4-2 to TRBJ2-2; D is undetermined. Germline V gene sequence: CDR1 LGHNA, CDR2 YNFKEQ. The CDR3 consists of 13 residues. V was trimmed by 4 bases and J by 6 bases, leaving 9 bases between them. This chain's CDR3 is CASSLVSPGELFF. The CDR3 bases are TGTGCCAGCAGCCTAGTTTCTCCCGGGGAGCTGTTTTTT.

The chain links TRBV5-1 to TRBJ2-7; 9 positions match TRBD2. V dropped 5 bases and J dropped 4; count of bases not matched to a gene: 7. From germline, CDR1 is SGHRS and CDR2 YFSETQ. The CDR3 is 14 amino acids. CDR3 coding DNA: TGCGCCAGCAGGGCCCTAGCGGGGCTATACGAGCAGTACTTC. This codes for CASRALAGLYEQYF.

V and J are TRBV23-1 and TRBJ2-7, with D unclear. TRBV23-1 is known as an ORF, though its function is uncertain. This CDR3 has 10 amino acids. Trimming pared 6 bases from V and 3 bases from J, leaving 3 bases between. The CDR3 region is CASSFYEQYF. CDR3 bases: TGCGCCAGCAGCTTCTACGAGCAGTACTTC.

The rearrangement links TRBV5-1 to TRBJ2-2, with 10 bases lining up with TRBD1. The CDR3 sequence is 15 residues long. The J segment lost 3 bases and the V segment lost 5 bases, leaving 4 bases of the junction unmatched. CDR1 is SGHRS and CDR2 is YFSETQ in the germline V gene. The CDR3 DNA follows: TGCGCCAGCAGGCCGACAGGGGGCGACACCGGGGAGCTGTTTTTT. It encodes CASRPTGGDTGELFF. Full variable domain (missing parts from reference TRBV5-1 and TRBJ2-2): KAGVTQTPRYLIKTRGQQVTLSCSPISGHRSVSWYQQTPGQGLQFLFEYFSETQRNKGNFPGRFSGRQFSNSRSEMNVSTLELGDSALYLCASRPTGGDTGELFFGEGSRLTVL.

DNA for the CDR3: TGTGCCAGCTCACCAGTTGAGGGAAATTCACCCCTCCACTTT. Encoded protein: CASSPVEGNSPLHF. The chain couples TRBV18 to TRBJ1-6; D not certain. The V gene's germline CDR1 is KGHSH and CDR2 LQKENI. This CDR3 comprises 14 residues. Trimming removed 2 bases from V and 7 bases from J, with 9 bases in between.

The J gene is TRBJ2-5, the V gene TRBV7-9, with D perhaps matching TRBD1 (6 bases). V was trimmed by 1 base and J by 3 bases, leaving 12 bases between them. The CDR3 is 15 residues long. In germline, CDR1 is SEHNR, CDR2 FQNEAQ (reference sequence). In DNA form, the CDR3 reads TGTGCCAGCAGCTTAGATGGGGGCCTAGAAGAGACCCAGTACTTC. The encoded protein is CASSLDGGLEETQYF.

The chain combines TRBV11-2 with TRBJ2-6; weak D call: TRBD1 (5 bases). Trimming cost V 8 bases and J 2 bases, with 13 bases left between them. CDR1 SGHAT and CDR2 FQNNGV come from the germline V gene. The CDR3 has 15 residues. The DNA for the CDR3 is TGTGCCAGCTCCGCCTCAGGGACTGGGGCCAACGTCCTGACTTTC. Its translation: CASSASGTGANVLTF. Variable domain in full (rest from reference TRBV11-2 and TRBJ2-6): EAGVAQSPRYKIIEKRQSVAFWCNPISGHATLYWYQQILGQGPKLLIQFQNNGVVDDSQLPKDRFSAERLKGVDSTLKIQPAKLEDSAVYLCASSASGTGANVLTFGAGSRLTVL.

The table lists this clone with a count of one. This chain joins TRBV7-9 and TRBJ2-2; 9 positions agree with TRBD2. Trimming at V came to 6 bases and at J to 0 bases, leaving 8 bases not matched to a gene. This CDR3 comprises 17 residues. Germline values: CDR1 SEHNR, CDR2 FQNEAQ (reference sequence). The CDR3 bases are TGTGCCAGCAGTTCCCTAGCGGGGCTCGCGAACACCGGGGAGCTGTTTTTT. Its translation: CASSSLAGLANTGELFF.

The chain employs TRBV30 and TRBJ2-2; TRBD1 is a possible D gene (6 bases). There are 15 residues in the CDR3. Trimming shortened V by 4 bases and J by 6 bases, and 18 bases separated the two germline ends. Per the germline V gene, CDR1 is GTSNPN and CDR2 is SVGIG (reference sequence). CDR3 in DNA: TGTGCCTGGAAGTTACTCAACAGGGACGCCGGGGAGCTGTTTTTT. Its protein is CAWKLLNRDAGELFF. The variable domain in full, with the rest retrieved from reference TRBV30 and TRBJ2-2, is SQTIHQWPATLVQPVGSPLSLECTVEGTSNPNLYWYRQAAGRGLQLLFYSVGIGQISSEVPQNLSASRPQDRQFILSSKKLLLSDSGFYLCAWKLLNRDAGELFFGEGSRLTVL.

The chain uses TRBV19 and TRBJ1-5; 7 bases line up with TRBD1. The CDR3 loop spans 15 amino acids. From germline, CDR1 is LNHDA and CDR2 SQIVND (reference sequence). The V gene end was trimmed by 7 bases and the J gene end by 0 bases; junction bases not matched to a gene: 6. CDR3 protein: CASNPGQSSNQPQHF. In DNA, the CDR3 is TGTGCCAGTAACCCGGGACAGAGTAGCAATCAGCCCCAGCATTTT.

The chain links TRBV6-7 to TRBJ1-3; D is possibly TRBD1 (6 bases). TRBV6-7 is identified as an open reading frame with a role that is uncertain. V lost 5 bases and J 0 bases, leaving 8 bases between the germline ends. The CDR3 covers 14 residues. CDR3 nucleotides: TGTGCCAGCAGTGACAGGAACTCTGGAAACACCATATATTTT. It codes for CASSDRNSGNTIYF.

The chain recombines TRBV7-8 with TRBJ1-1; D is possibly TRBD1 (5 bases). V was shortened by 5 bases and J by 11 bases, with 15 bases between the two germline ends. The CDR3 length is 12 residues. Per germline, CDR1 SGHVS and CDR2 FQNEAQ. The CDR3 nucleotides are TGTGCCAGCAGCCGGAACGGGGGTGACGCTTTCTTT. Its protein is CASSRNGGDAFF.

CDR3 sequence (DNA): TGTGCTAGTGGTTTCGGAGGCGACACTGAAGCTTTCTTT. Its protein is CASGFGGDTEAFF. The V and J genes are TRBV12-5 and TRBJ1-1; D unclear. Germline CDR1 reads LGHNT; CDR2 reads FRNRAP. There are 13 residues in the CDR3. The ends were cut back, 3 bases at V and 3 bases at J, with 8 bases in the middle.

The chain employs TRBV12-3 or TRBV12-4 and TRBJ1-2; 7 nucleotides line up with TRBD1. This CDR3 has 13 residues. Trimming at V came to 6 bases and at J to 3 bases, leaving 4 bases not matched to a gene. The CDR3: CASSGQVHYGYTF. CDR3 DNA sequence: TGTGCCAGCAGCGGACAGGTGCACTATGGCTACACCTTC.

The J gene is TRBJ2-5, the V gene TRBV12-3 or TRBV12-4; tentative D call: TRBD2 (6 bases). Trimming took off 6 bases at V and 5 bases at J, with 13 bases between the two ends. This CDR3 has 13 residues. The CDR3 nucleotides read TGTGCCAGCAGCGCGGGACTTCTGGAGACCCAGTACTTC. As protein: CASSAGLLETQYF.

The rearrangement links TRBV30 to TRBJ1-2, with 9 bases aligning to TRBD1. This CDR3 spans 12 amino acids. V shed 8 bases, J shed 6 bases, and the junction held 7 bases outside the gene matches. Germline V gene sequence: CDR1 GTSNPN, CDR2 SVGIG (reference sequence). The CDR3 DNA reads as TGTGCCAGAACCGGGACAGGGAATGGCTACACCTTC. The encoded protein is CARTGTGNGYTF.

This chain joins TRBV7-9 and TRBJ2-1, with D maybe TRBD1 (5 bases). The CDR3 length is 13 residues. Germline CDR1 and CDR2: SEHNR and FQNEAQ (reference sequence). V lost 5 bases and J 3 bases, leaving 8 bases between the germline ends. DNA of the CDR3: TGTGCCAGCAGCCAAGACAGCTACAATGAGCAGTTCTTC. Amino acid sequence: CASSQDSYNEQFF.

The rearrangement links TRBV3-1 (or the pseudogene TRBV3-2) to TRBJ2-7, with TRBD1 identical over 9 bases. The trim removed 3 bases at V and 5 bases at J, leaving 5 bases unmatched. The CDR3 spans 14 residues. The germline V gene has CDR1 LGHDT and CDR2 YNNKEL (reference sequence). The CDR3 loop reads CASSQGTGSNEQYF. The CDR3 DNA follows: TGTGCCAGCAGCCAGGGGACAGGGTCCAACGAGCAGTACTTC.